The sequence of this T cell receptor beta chain was determined in a study of cytomegalovirus exposure and HLA in healthy donors. Study observations and caveats: Researchers counted around 180 TCR beta chains as cytomegalovirus-associated. While the bulk of TCR sequences proved rare, some public TCRs turned up in many donors.

Among the 120 subjects of the validation cohort, separate from the roughly 600-subject first cohort, were the donors. Sequencing was performed with immunoSEQ multiplex PCR; in TCRdb, only in-frame clones are kept and a portion is missing. The table has a few hundred thousand clones, over 80% seen once. In regard to this clone: What it binds is unknown.

The sequence was collected from a woman aged 30 to 39 in good health and CMV-seropositive. Material: PBMCs.

CDR3 protein: CASSLTGGITEAFF. The DNA of the CDR3 is TGTGCCAGCAGCTTGACAGGGGGCATCACTGAAGCTTTCTTT. The chain uses TRBV5-6 and TRBJ1-1, with 9 nucleotides matching TRBD1. The CDR3 length is 14 residues. V was pared by 1 base and J by 4 bases, with 2 bases of the junction left unmatched. Germline V gene lookup returns CDR1 SGHDT and CDR2 YYEEEE.